This T cell receptor (beta chain) originates from a study of OX40 agonist ivuxolimab in advanced cancers. About the full investigation: The costimulatory receptor OX40 (CD134) was targeted by ivuxolimab, a fully human IgG2 agonistic monoclonal antibody. Peripheral TCRbeta sequencing aimed to test whether ivuxolimab altered TCR sequence diversity and caused clonal T-cell expansion. Of the roughly 54 patients in dose escalation, approximately 20 had hepatocellular carcinoma, approximately 15 had melanoma, 9 had renal cell carcinoma and 9 had head and neck cancer. In the dose-escalation cohort, 82.7% of patients were male, and the mean age was approximately 60 years, with a range of 23 to 79. Intravenous ivuxolimab was administered to patients every 2 weeks at six dose levels: 0.01, 0.1, 0.3, 1.5, 3 and 10 mg/kg. Partial responses occurred in three dose-escalation patients, of whom one had hepatocellular carcinoma and two had cutaneous melanoma. Prior anti-PD-1, anti-PD-L1 or anti-CTLA-4 therapy was permitted, and 35% to 40% of dose-escalation patients had received checkpoint inhibitors. The paper describes the monotherapy dose-escalation part (N = 52 patients) of the phase I trial of ivuxolimab. On the study overall, not on this receptor specifically: In partial responders in the 0.1-3.0 mg/kg groups, normalized peripheral clonal expansion was found to be among the lowest, especially among CD8+ T cells. Low levels of normalized T-cell clonal expansion were also seen in some patients who did not respond. After ivuxolimab, expanded clones were on average more numerous among CD8+ T cells than among CD4+ T cells. Antigen specificity was not determined for the clonally expanded peripheral T cells. Clonal expansion of both CD4+ and CD8+ blood T cells was observed from baseline to week 6 at doses 0.1 to 3.0 mg/kg.

Patients with autoimmune disease history or receiving systemic immunosuppression were excluded from the trial. Peripheral blood for TCR sequencing was collected from all dose cohorts at baseline, on cycle 4 day 1, and on cycle 7 day 1. The samples were drawn from a first-in-human, open-label, multicenter phase I dose-escalation trial of ivuxolimab. Adults with locally advanced or metastatic melanoma, renal cell carcinoma, hepatocellular carcinoma or head and neck squamous cell carcinoma were enrolled in the trial. Before TCR sequencing, CD4+ T cells and CD8+ T cells were sorted from peripheral blood as separate populations. To sequence the TCRbeta CDR3 region, genomic DNA was isolated from the sorted cells. The immunoSEQ Assay was used to sequence the TCRbeta CDR3 regions. Here the immuneACCESS table is served through TCRdb, limited to in-frame sequences with V and J called. Missing clones are a known gap in these copies; in checked studies unresolved V genes cover under half, and the rest lacks a known reason. The sample yields around 94,000 clones; around 85% were counted once. The ten largest account for 3.5% to 4% of the sample.

Notes on this clone: Its antigen is currently not known. No base-level quality is on record; no much larger clone is a single base apart.

V and J lose 7 bases and 5 bases, and a span of 17 bases separates them. The CDR3 starts with the cysteine, ends with the phenylalanine, and has 14 residues. Only the CDR3 portion is preserved as DNA: 42 bases, with reading frame beginning at the first base. The germline V gene gives CDR1 as ENHRY and CDR2 as SYGVKD. Here the sequenced sample was CD4+ or CD8+ T cells sorted from blood, taken in a trial of the OX40 agonist ivuxolimab. The sequence was obtained from an adult with an advanced solid tumor such as melanoma, head and neck, liver or kidney cancer. The chain joins TRBV10-3 to TRBJ1-1; TRBD1 could be the D gene, as 5 bases match. The DNA is as follows: TGTGCCATCACTAAGAAGGGACTAGGTACTGAAGCTTTCTTT. It translates as CAITKKGLGTEAFF.